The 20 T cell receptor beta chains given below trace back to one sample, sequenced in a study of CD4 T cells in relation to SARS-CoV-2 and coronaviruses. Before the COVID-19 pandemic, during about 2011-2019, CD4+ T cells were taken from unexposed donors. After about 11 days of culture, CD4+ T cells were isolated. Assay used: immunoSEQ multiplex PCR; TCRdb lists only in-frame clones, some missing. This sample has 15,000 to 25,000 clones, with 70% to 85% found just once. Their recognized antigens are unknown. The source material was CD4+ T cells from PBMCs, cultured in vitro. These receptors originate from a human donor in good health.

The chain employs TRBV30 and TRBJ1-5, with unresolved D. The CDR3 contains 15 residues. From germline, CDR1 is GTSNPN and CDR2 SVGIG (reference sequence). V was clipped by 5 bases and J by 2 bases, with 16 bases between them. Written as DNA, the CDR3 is TGTGCCTGGGCCCATCCTGGAGGTGGCAATCAGCCCCAGCATTTT. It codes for CAWAHPGGGNQPQHF.

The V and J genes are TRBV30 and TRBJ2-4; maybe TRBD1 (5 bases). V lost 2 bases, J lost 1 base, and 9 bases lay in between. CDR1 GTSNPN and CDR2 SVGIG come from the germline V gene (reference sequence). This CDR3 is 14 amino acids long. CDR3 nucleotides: TGTGCCTGGAGTAAAGGGGCGGCCAAAAACATTCAGTACTTC. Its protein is CAWSKGAAKNIQYF.

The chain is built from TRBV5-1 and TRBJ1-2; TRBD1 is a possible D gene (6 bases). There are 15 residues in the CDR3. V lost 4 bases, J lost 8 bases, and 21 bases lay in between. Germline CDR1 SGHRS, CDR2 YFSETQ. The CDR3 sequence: CASSIEGGQAMGYTF. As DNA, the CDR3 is TGCGCCAGCAGCATCGAAGGGGGACAAGCTATGGGCTACACCTTC.

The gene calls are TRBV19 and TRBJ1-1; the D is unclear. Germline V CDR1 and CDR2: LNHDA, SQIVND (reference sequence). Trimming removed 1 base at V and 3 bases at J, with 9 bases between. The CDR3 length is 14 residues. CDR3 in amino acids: CASSIAGSDTEAFF. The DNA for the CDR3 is TGTGCCAGTAGTATAGCGGGGTCCGACACTGAAGCTTTCTTT.

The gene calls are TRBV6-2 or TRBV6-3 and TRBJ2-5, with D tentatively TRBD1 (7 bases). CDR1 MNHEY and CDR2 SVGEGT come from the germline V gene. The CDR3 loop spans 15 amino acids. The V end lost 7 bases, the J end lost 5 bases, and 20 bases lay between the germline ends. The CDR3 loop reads CASTPGYAGGETQYF. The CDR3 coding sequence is TGTGCCAGCACCCCGGGCTACGCAGGGGGGGAGACCCAGTACTTC.

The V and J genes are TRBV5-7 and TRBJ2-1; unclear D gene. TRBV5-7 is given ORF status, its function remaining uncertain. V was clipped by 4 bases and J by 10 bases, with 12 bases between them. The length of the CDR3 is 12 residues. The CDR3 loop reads CASSPPREEQFF. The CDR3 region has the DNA TGTGCCAGCAGCCCGCCCCGAGAAGAGCAGTTCTTC.

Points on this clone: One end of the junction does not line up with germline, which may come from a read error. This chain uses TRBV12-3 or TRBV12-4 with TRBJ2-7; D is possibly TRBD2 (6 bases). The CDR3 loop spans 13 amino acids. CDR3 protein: CASRLAAAYEQYF. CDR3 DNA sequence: TGTGCCAGCAGATTAGCGGCGGCCTACGAGCAGTACTTC.

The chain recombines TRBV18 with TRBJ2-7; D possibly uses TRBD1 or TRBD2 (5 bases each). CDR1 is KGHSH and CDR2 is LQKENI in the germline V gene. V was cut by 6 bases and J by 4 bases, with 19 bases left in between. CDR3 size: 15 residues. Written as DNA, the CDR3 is TGTGCCAGCTCCCCAGGGACGGGGCTTAGTTACGAGCAGTACTTC. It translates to CASSPGTGLSYEQYF.

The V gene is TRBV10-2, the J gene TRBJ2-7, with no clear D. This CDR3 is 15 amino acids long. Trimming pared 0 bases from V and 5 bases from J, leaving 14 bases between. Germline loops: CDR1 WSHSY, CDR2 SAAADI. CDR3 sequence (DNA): TGCGCCAGCAGTGAGTCCCGGTCCGGAAGCGACGAGCAGTACTTC. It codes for CASSESRSGSDEQYF.

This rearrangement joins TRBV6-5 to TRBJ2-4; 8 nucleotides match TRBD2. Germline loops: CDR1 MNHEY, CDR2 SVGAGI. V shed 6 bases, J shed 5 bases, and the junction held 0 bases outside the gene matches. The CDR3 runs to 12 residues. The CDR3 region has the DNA TGTGCCAGCAGGACTAGCGAAAACATTCAGTACTTC. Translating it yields CASRTSENIQYF.

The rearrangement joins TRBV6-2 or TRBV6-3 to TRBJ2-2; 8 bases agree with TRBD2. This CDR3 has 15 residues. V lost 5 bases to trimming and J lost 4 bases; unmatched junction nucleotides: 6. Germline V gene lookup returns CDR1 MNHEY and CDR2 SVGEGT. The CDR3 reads CASSRTSRVTGELFF. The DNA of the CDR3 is TGTGCCAGCAGTAGGACTAGCCGGGTCACCGGGGAGCTGTTTTTT.

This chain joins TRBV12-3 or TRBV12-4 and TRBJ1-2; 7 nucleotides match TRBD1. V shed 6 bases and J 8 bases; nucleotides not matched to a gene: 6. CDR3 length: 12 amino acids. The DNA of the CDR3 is TGTGCCAGCAGGACGACAGGGCACGGCTACACCTTC. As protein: CASRTTGHGYTF.

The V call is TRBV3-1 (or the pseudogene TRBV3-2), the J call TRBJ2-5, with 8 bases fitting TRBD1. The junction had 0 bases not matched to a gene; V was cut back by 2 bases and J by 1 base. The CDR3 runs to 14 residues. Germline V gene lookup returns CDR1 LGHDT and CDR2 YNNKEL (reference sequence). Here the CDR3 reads CASSQQGAQETQYF. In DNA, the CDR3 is TGTGCCAGCAGCCAACAGGGGGCCCAAGAGACCCAGTACTTC.

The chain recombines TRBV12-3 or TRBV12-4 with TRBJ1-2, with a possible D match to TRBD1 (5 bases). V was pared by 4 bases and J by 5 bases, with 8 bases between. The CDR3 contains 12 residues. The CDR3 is CASSSGGYGYTF. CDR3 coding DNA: TGTGCCAGCAGTTCGGGGGGATATGGCTACACCTTC.

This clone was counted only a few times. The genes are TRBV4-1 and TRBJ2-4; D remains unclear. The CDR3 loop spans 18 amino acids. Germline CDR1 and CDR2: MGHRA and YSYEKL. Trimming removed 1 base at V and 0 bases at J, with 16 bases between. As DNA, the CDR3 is TGCGCCAGCAGCCAAGGCCCATTTTCGGACCTAGCCAAAAACATTCAGTACTTC. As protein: CASSQGPFSDLAKNIQYF.

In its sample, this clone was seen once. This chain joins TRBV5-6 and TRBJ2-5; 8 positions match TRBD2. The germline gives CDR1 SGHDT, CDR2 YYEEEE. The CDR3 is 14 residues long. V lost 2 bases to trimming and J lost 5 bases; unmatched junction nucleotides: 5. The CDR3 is CASSFGTSSETQYF. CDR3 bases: TGTGCCAGCAGCTTCGGGACTAGTTCGGAGACCCAGTACTTC.

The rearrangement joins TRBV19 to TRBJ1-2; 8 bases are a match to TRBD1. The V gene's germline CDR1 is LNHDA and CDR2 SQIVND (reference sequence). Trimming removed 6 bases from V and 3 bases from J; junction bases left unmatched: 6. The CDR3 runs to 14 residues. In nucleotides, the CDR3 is TGTGCCAGTAGCCCACAGGGGGAGTACTATGGCTACACCTTC. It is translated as CASSPQGEYYGYTF.

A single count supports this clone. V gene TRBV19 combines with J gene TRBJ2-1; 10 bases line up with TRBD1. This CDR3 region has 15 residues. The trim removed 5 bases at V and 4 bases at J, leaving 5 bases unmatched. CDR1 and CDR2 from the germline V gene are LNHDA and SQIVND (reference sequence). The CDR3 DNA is TGTGCCAGTAGTTCCTGGGACAGGGGATACAATGAGCAGTTCTTC. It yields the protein CASSSWDRGYNEQFF.

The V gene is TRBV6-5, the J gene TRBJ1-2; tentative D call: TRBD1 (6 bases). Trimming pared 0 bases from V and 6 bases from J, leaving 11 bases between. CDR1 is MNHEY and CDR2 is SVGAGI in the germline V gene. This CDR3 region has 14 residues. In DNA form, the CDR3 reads TGTGCCAGCAGTTACTCTTGGGGGGGCAATGGCTACACCTTC. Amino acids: CASSYSWGGNGYTF.

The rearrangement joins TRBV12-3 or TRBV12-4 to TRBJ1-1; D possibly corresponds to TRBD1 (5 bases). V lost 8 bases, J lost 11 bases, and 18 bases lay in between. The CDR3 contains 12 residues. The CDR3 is CASRTLWGRAFF. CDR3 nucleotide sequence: TGTGCCAGCCGGACGCTCTGGGGGAGGGCTTTCTTT.